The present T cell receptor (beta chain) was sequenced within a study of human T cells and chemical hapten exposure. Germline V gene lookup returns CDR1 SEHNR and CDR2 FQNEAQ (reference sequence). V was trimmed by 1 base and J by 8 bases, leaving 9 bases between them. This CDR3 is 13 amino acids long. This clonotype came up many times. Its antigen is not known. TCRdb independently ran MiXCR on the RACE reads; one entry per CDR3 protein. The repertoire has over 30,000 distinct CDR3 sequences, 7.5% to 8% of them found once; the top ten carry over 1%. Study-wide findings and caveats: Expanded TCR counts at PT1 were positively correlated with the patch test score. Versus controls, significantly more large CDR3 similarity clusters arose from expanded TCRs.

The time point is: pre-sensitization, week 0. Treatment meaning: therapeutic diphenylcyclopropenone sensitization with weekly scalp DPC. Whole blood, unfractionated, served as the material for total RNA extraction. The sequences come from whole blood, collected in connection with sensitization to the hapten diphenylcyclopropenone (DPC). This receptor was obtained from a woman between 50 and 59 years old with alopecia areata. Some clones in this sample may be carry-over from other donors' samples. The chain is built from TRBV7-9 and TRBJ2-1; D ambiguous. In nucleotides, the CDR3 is TGTGCCAGCAGCTTAGATGGGTGGTATGAGCAGTTCTTC. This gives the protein CASSLDGWYEQFF. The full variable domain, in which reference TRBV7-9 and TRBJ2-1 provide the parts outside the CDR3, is DTGVSQNPRHKITKRGQNVTFRCDPISEHNRLYWYRQTLGQGPEFLTYFQNEAQLEKSRLLSDRFSAERPKGSFSTLEIQRTEQGDSAMYLCASSLDGWYEQFFGPGTRLTVL.